This T cell receptor beta chain is from a study of control samples from healthy donors and cancer patients. Here immunoSEQ multiplex PCR was the method, and the copy in TCRdb shows in-frame clones only, minus some. The sample holds more than 30,000 clones, approximately 93% seen once. The CDR3 totals 16 residues. Germline loops: CDR1 SGDLS, CDR2 YYNGEE. The J segment lost 0 bases and the V segment lost 6 bases, leaving 9 bases of the junction unmatched. The TCR comes from a man in his sixties in good health. The sample was blood. The chain links TRBV9 to TRBJ1-1; TRBD1 agrees at 9 bases. CDR3 DNA sequence: TGTGCCAGCACCTACATTGGGACAGGGTTGAACACTGAAGCTTTCTTT. Its protein is CASTYIGTGLNTEAFF.